This TCR beta chain was identified in a study of T cells in narcolepsy. As regards this clone: Its antigen is as yet unknown.

The CDR3 covers 12 residues. The V gene lost 0 bases and the J gene lost 7 bases, with 9 bases spanning the gap. Germline lookup yields CDR1 SQVTM and CDR2 ANQGSEA. Profiled with immunoSEQ multiplex PCR; TCRdb holds only in-frame clones, not every one. The repertoire has around 1,600 clones, about 37% of them found once; the top ten carry around a fifth. Sequencing input: cultured CD8+ T cells from cerebrospinal fluid. The genes are TRBV29-1 and TRBJ1-2, with D hard to call. This sequence was found in a human donor with narcolepsy. In DNA form, the CDR3 reads TGCAGCGTTGAAGATGACGGCTTTGGCTACACCTTC. Amino acid sequence: CSVEDDGFGYTF.